These T cell receptor beta chains were read from a single sample in a study of identical twins. TCRdb re-called the 5' RACE reads through MiXCR, storing one row per CDR3 protein. There are about 530,000 distinct CDR3 sequences in the sample; under 25% occur only once, and around 0.48% lies in the top ten. This sample also appeared in a second study, on yellow fever vaccine responses in identical twins.

The sequenced material came from CD4+ T cells sorted from blood. The receptor set was obtained from a woman aged 18 to 35 in good health. CDR3s include the opening cysteine and the closing phenylalanine or tryptophan. D genes are given only for firm matches. Size is omitted from some rows. Given values are once, few, many or a class for expanded clones.

TRBJ2-7,few,TRBD2,TRBV6-2/TRBV6-3,TGTGCCAGCCTTAATGTACTAGCGGGTGCCTACGAGCAGTACTTC,CASLNVLAGAYEQYF
TRBJ1-5,-,-,TRBV19,TGTGCCAGTAGTTTCGCGGACAATTCCAATCAGCCCCAGCATTTT,CASSFADNSNQPQHF
TRBJ2-5,-,TRBD2,TRBV12-3/TRBV12-4,TGTGCCAGCAGCGACTCGGGGGGGACTCAAGAGACCCAGTACTTC,CASSDSGGTQETQYF
TRBJ2-3,-,TRBD2,TRBV5-1,TGCGCCAGCAGCGCCGGACTAGCGGGCGTCGGAACAGATACGCAGTATTTT,CASSAGLAGVGTDTQYF
TRBJ2-1,-,-,TRBV7-3,TGTGCCAGCAGCCTCGGGACCGCGGATCTCAATGAGCAGTTCTTC,CASSLGTADLNEQFF
TRBJ2-4,few,TRBD2,TRBV12-3/TRBV12-4,TGTGCCAGCAGGAGGGCTAGCGGGAATCTTCAGTACTTC,CASRRASGNLQYF
TRBJ1-1,few,-,TRBV5-1,TGCGCCAGCAGCTCGGAGGCGGCTATGAACACTGAAGCTTTCTTT,CASSSEAAMNTEAFF
TRBJ2-1,-,TRBD1,TRBV6-2/TRBV6-3,TGTGCCAGCAGTTACCGATCAGCCGGGACAGGGGGCGGTTTTTTACACAATGAGCAGTTCTTC,CASSYRSAGTGGGFLHNEQFF
TRBJ1-2,few,TRBD1,TRBV5-1,TGCGCCAGCAGCTCGACAGCCGGGACAGGGGGTGATGGCTACACCTTC,CASSSTAGTGGDGYTF
TRBJ2-5,-,TRBD2,TRBV4-1,TGCGCCAGCAGAAGACTAGCAACGAGCCAAGAGACCCAGTACTTC,CASRRLATSQETQYF
TRBJ2-3,-,TRBD2,TRBV5-1,TGCGCCAGCAGCCGCACTAGCGGGAATTCATACACAGATACGCAGTATTTT,CASSRTSGNSYTDTQYF
TRBJ1-5,many,-,TRBV12-3/TRBV12-4,TGTGCCAGCAGCTCCAGGACAGATAATCAGCCCCAGCATTTT,CASSSRTDNQPQHF
TRBJ2-1,-,TRBD2,TRBV20-1,TGCAGTGCTAGAGATTTCAGGTTAGCGGGAGATGGGAATGAGCAGTTCTTC,CSARDFRLAGDGNEQFF
TRBJ2-5,once,-,TRBV11-2,TGTGCCAGCAGCTCCAGACTGCAACCCCAAGAGACCCAGTACTTC,CASSSRLQPQETQYF
TRBJ1-2,-,TRBD1,TRBV7-2,TGTGCCAGCAGCGACAGGGGGCTTGGCTATGGCTACACCTTC,CASSDRGLGYGYTF